The 27 T cell receptor beta chains presented below share a single source sample, sequenced in a study of T cells in localized non-small cell lung cancer. Only in-frame clones appear in the TCRdb table, and some are missing; sequencing was by immunoSEQ multiplex PCR. The sample includes 30,000 to 45,000 clones, around 85% of them seen just once. Here the sequenced sample was peripheral blood, taken before any cancer treatment. Source of these receptors: a woman aged 35-70 years with stage I lung adenocarcinoma.

The chain carries TRBV28 and TRBJ1-2; D gene uncertain. The V gene lost 6 bases and the J gene lost 9 bases, with 14 bases spanning the gap. Germline V gives CDR1 MDHEN, CDR2 SYDVKM. The CDR3 sequence is 12 residues long. The CDR3 spells CASSLFMSSYTF. The CDR3 nucleotides are TGTGCCAGCAGCCTTTTTATGAGTAGCTACACCTTC.

This chain joins TRBV18 and TRBJ2-5; D is ambiguous. V shed 2 bases and J shed 4 bases, with 8 bases lying between them. Germline CDR1 reads KGHSH; CDR2 reads LQKENI. CDR3 length equals 13 residues. The CDR3 DNA is TGTGCCAGCTCACCAGGTAGTGGAGAGACCCAGTACTTC. Amino acid sequence: CASSPGSGETQYF.

This chain links TRBV19 with TRBJ1-2; D is possibly TRBD1 (6 bases). V shed 5 bases and J shed 3 bases, with 19 bases lying between them. The CDR3 runs to 16 residues. Germline V gene sequence: CDR1 LNHDA, CDR2 SQIVND (reference sequence). CDR3 protein: CASSPTGLQGHYGYTF. The CDR3 coding sequence is TGTGCCAGTAGTCCGACCGGACTCCAGGGGCACTATGGCTACACCTTC.

The J gene is TRBJ1-3, the V gene TRBV6-1; no firm D call. The CDR3 extends over 15 amino acids. V shed 7 bases and J shed 3 bases, with 16 bases lying between them. CDR1 is MNHNS and CDR2 is SASEGT in the germline V gene. CDR3 coding DNA: TGTGCCAGCACCAGAATGGGAGGCGGTGGAAACACCATATATTTT. This gives the protein CASTRMGGGGNTIYF.

This chain links TRBV10-3 with TRBJ2-5, with 7 nucleotides matching TRBD1. This CDR3 spans 12 amino acids. Germline values: CDR1 ENHRY, CDR2 SYGVKD. V trimming: 6 bases; J trimming: 5 bases; junction bases outside the gene matches: 3. The chain's CDR3 is CAIRDRRETQYF. CDR3 nucleotides: TGTGCCATCAGGGACAGGCGGGAGACCCAGTACTTC.

The genes are TRBV19 and TRBJ2-2; D is undetermined. Germline V lookup: CDR1 LNHDA, CDR2 SQIVND (reference sequence). The CDR3 covers 12 residues. With 1 base removed from V and 6 bases from J, the gap between germline ends came to 3 bases. CDR3 region: CASSIVAGELFF. The CDR3 nucleotides are TGTGCCAGTAGTATAGTTGCCGGGGAGCTGTTTTTT.

The genes are TRBV6-1 and TRBJ1-1; D gene uncertain. The CDR3 loop spans 15 amino acids. V gave up 2 bases and J gave up 1 base, with 11 bases separating them. CDR1 and CDR2 (germline): MNHNS, SASEGT. The CDR3 coding sequence is TGTGCCAGCAGTGAAAACCTGGGTGGGAACACTGAAGCTTTCTTT. Protein product: CASSENLGGNTEAFF.

The J gene is TRBJ2-5, the V gene TRBV7-9, with 10 nucleotides matching TRBD2. The CDR3 is made up of 18 amino acids. The germline CDR1 and CDR2 sequences are SEHNR and FQNEAQ (reference sequence). The ends lost 2 bases at V and 5 bases at J; junction bases unmatched: 14. The CDR3 region is CASSLRSRGLAITETQYF. For the CDR3, the DNA is TGTGCCAGCAGCTTAAGGTCACGGGGACTAGCGATAACGGAGACCCAGTACTTC.

This CDR3 reads CASSQDRGTANYGYTF. DNA of the CDR3: TGCGCCAGCAGCCAGGACAGGGGTACAGCTAACTATGGCTACACCTTC. The chain employs TRBV4-1 and TRBJ1-2; 9 bases fit TRBD1. The CDR3 is 16 residues long. V lost 3 bases to trimming and J lost 0 bases; unmatched junction nucleotides: 5. In germline, CDR1 is MGHRA, CDR2 YSYEKL.

In this sample, this clone turned up a few times. The chain carries TRBV25-1 and TRBJ2-7; 10 positions agree with TRBD2. The germline gives CDR1 MGHDK, CDR2 SYGVNS. The ends lost 4 bases at V and 1 base at J; junction bases unmatched: 4. The CDR3 is made up of 15 amino acids. The CDR3 nucleotides read TGTGCCAGCAGTGGTAGCGGGGGGACGTCCTACGAGCAGTACTTC. It is translated as CASSGSGGTSYEQYF.

In its sample, this clone was seen once. The chain joins TRBV28 to TRBJ1-3; tentative D call: TRBD1 (5 bases). The V end was cut by 6 bases, the J end by 3 bases, with 18 bases between. Germline CDR1 MDHEN, CDR2 SYDVKM. The CDR3 sequence is 16 residues long. CDR3 coding DNA: TGTGCCAGCAGGGGGCCCCCGGAGGGCAGTGGAAACACCATATATTTT. Residues: CASRGPPEGSGNTIYF.

The V and J genes are TRBV7-2 and TRBJ2-1; D is perhaps TRBD1 or TRBD2 (5 bases each). The CDR3 consists of 15 residues. Trimming took off 5 bases at V and 6 bases at J, with 17 bases between the two ends. The germline CDR1 and CDR2 sequences are SGHTA and FQGNSA. The CDR3 DNA sequence: TGTGCCAGCAGCCCTAGTAGAGGGGCACCCAATGAGCAGTTCTTC. Amino acids: CASSPSRGAPNEQFF.

This clone has a handful of counts. The chain has TRBV7-9 and TRBJ1-1; no reliable D call. V was cut by 2 bases and J by 11 bases, with 15 bases left in between. Germline assignment: CDR1 SEHNR and CDR2 FQNEAQ (reference sequence). The CDR3 contains 13 residues. Here the CDR3 reads CASSLFGETSAFF. The CDR3 DNA sequence: TGTGCCAGCAGCTTATTCGGGGAAACTTCGGCTTTCTTT.

J is TRBJ1-2 and V is TRBV12-1; TRBD1, the table's D call, lacks a check against the DNA. TRBV12-1 is flagged as a pseudogene. This CDR3 has 18 residues. In DNA, the CDR3 is TGTGCCAGCCCCCCTACAGGGTACTCAAACGACATGAACTATGGCTACACCTTC. It translates to CASPPTGYSNDMNYGYTF.

The chain carries TRBV5-1 and TRBJ2-7; 7 bases align to TRBD1. The CDR3 contains 14 residues. V trimming: 0 bases; J trimming: 5 bases; junction bases outside the gene matches: 5. Germline V gene sequence: CDR1 SGHRS, CDR2 YFSETQ. For the CDR3, the DNA is TGCGCCAGCAGCTTGGCCCTCGGGACAGACGAGCAGTACTTC. It encodes CASSLALGTDEQYF.

The V call is TRBV5-8, the J call TRBJ2-5, with D possibly TRBD1 on 5 matching bases. CDR1 and CDR2 from the germline V gene are SGHTS and YDEGEE. The CDR3 runs to 14 residues. The ends were cut back, 1 base at V and 9 bases at J, with 16 bases in the middle. CDR3 DNA sequence: TGTGCCAGCAGCTTGAGGCAGACAGCTGGGGCCCAGTACTTC. It specifies CASSLRQTAGAQYF.

This chain uses TRBV18 with TRBJ2-7; D is possibly TRBD2 (5 bases). Germline V gene lookup returns CDR1 KGHSH and CDR2 LQKENI. The CDR3 loop spans 14 amino acids. V was trimmed by 2 bases and J by 1 base, leaving 9 bases between them. As DNA, the CDR3 is TGTGCCAGCTCACCAAACGGGGATTCCTACGAGCAGTACTTC. This translates into CASSPNGDSYEQYF.

The chain carries TRBV30 and TRBJ1-3; D uncertain. CDR1 GTSNPN and CDR2 SVGIG come from the germline V gene (reference sequence). The length of the CDR3 is 13 residues. V was shortened by 0 bases and J by 2 bases, with 5 bases between the two germline ends. The CDR3: CAWSVGTGNTIYF. CDR3 bases: TGTGCCTGGAGTGTGGGGACTGGAAACACCATATATTTT.

The rearrangement joins TRBV9 to TRBJ1-3; 8 bases agree with TRBD1. The CDR3 is 18 amino acids. J lost 2 bases, V lost 4 bases, and 14 bases had no gene match. Germline CDR1 is SGDLS and CDR2 is YYNGEE. CDR3 coding DNA: TGTGCCAGCAGCCCGTGGGGGGGGACAGGTGCTCCTGGAAACACCATATATTTT. It encodes CASSPWGGTGAPGNTIYF.

The CDR3 reads CASVRARGSGYTF. Here the CDR3 DNA reads TGTGCCAGCGTCCGGGCCAGGGGATCTGGCTACACCTTC. V is TRBV2 and J is TRBJ1-2; a weak D match, TRBD1 (6 bases). The CDR3 loop spans 13 amino acids. Germline V gene sequence: CDR1 SNHLY, CDR2 FYNNEI. V gave up 8 bases and J gave up 7 bases, with 17 bases separating them. Looking up the rest from reference TRBV2 and TRBJ1-2 gives the full variable domain: EPEVTQTPSHQVTQMGQEVILRCVPISNHLYFYWYRQILGQKVEFLVSFYNNEISEKSEIFDDQFSVERPDGSNFTLKIRSTKLEDSAMYFCASVRARGSGYTFGSGTRLTVV.

The rearrangement links TRBV18 to TRBJ1-1, with 7 bases lining up with TRBD1. The ends lost 5 bases at V and 3 bases at J; junction bases unmatched: 9. The CDR3 is made up of 15 amino acids. The germline CDR1 and CDR2 sequences are KGHSH and LQKENI. The CDR3 region is CASSGVTGPDTEAFF. For the CDR3, the DNA is TGTGCCAGCTCAGGCGTGACAGGGCCGGACACTGAAGCTTTCTTT.

V usage is TRBV9 and J usage is TRBJ1-6, with a tentative D call TRBD1 (5 bases). The V end lost 0 bases, the J end lost 8 bases, and 6 bases lay between the germline ends. CDR3 length: 13 residues. Germline CDR1 is SGDLS and CDR2 is YYNGEE. CDR3 DNA: TGTGCCAGCAGCGTAGCGGGGGATTCACCCCTCCACTTT. Amino acids: CASSVAGDSPLHF.

The chain links TRBV6-1 to TRBJ1-1; no definite D call. The CDR3 consists of 15 residues. V lost 1 base and J 1 base, leaving 10 bases between the germline ends. Germline lookup yields CDR1 MNHNS and CDR2 SASEGT. CDR3 sequence (DNA): TGTGCCAGCAGTGAAGGAGAGGAGGGGAACACTGAAGCTTTCTTT. Translation: CASSEGEEGNTEAFF.

J is TRBJ2-3 and V is TRBV11-3; no clear D gene. Germline V lookup: CDR1 SGHNT, CDR2 YENEEA. The V end lost 1 base, the J end lost 3 bases, and 8 bases lay between the germline ends. The CDR3 is 14 amino acids. This CDR3 is CASSLGRITDTQYF. The CDR3, as DNA: TGTGCCAGCAGCTTAGGTCGCATAACAGATACGCAGTATTTT.

A remark on this clone: At the DNA level, this CDR3 is encoded by other sequences in the same sample as well. The rearrangement links TRBV9 to TRBJ2-7; maybe TRBD1 (6 bases). This CDR3 comprises 14 residues. Germline V lookup: CDR1 SGDLS, CDR2 YYNGEE. Trimming pared 2 bases from V and 0 bases from J, leaving 9 bases between. The CDR3 here is CASSVTGNSYEQYF. CDR3 in DNA: TGTGCCAGCAGCGTGACAGGAAACTCCTACGAGCAGTACTTC.

The J gene is TRBJ2-2, the V gene TRBV2; D possibly corresponds to TRBD2 (5 bases). The V gene lost 4 bases and the J gene lost 4 bases, with 13 bases spanning the gap. The germline CDR1 and CDR2 sequences are SNHLY and FYNNEI. This CDR3 is 15 amino acids long. CDR3 coding DNA: TGTGCCAGCAGTGGCGGCTACGGGGTCACCGGGGAGCTGTTTTTT. Protein sequence: CASSGGYGVTGELFF.

The count of this clone is one. J is TRBJ2-3 and V is TRBV28; D gene unclear. This CDR3 spans 15 amino acids. Trimming cost V 1 base and J 2 bases, with 10 bases left between them. The germline V gene has CDR1 MDHEN and CDR2 SYDVKM. CDR3 protein: CASSLSTFDTDTQYF. The CDR3 coding sequence is TGTGCCAGCAGTTTATCTACTTTTGACACAGATACGCAGTATTTT.